This entry lists 15 T cell receptor beta chains sequenced from one sample in a study of blood T cell repertoires in COVID-19. Data came from immunoSEQ multiplex PCR; TCRdb stores just in-frame clones and leaves some out. The profile shows a few hundred thousand clones, 80% to 85% of them singletons. The sample taken for sequencing was peripheral blood. The origin of the receptors is an older person with COVID-19, enrolled during active disease.

The chain has TRBV21-1 and TRBJ2-7; the D segment call TRBD1 is taken from the table without a DNA check. TRBV21-1 is a pseudogene segment. This CDR3 has 15 residues. The CDR3 DNA reads as TGTGCCAGCAGCAATCGAGACAGGGTCTCCTACGAGCAGTACTTC. Encoded protein: CASSNRDRVSYEQYF.

The chain links TRBV7-9 to TRBJ2-5, with 7 bases identical to TRBD2. CDR1 is SEHNR and CDR2 is FQNEAQ in the germline V gene (reference sequence). V trimming: 1 base; J trimming: 5 bases; junction bases outside the gene matches: 16. This CDR3 spans 18 amino acids. CDR3 DNA sequence: TGTGCCAGCAGCTTAGGAGTTATTCCGACTAGCCCCAAGGAGACCCAGTACTTC. Translating it yields CASSLGVIPTSPKETQYF.

The chain recombines TRBV29-1 with TRBJ1-1; TRBD1 might be the D (6 bases). Between the trimmed V and J ends, which lost 6 bases and 4 bases, there was a span of 12 bases. This CDR3 is built from 12 residues. Germline values: CDR1 SQVTM, CDR2 ANQGSEA. The CDR3 reads CSVRGAGTEAFF. The CDR3 DNA sequence: TGCAGCGTGCGGGGGGCAGGCACTGAAGCTTTCTTT.

This chain links TRBV19 with TRBJ2-7; 9 nucleotides align to TRBD2. Unmatched junction bases numbered 10, after V lost 5 bases and J lost 5 bases. This CDR3 has 15 residues. Per the germline V gene, CDR1 is LNHDA and CDR2 is SQIVND (reference sequence). As DNA, the CDR3 is TGTGCCAGTAGTGACCTTAGCGGGAGAGGGGACGAGCAGTACTTC. Translation: CASSDLSGRGDEQYF.

This clone came up once. The gene calls are TRBV7-2 and TRBJ2-3, with TRBD2 matching 8 bases. This CDR3 is 16 amino acids long. In germline, CDR1 is SGHTA, CDR2 FQGNSA. Germline trimming cut 5 bases from V and 4 bases from J; bases unmatched to any gene: 11. The CDR3 loop is CASSPMAGLASDTQYF. In DNA form, the CDR3 reads TGTGCCAGCAGCCCAATGGCCGGACTAGCTTCAGATACGCAGTATTTT.

The chain uses TRBV10-3 and TRBJ2-1; D is undetermined. Germline V gene sequence: CDR1 ENHRY, CDR2 SYGVKD. V dropped 3 bases and J dropped 4 bases, with 19 bases sitting between them. There are 17 residues in the CDR3. Here the CDR3 reads CAISDPPGSTAYNEQFF. DNA for the CDR3: TGTGCCATCAGTGATCCCCCAGGATCTACCGCTTACAATGAGCAGTTCTTC.

The chain joins TRBV28 to TRBJ1-3, with D maybe TRBD1 (5 bases). Germline CDR1 and CDR2: MDHEN and SYDVKM. Deletions cut 5 bases from V and 0 bases from J, with 11 bases between. This CDR3 contains 15 residues. CDR3 DNA sequence: TGTGCCAGCAGTACCCCGGGGGTCTCTGGAAACACCATATATTTT. This codes for CASSTPGVSGNTIYF. Full variable domain (remainder filled in from reference TRBV28 and TRBJ1-3): DVKVTQSSRYLVKRTGEKVFLECVQDMDHENMFWYRQDPGLGLRLIYFSYDVKMKEKGDIPEGYSVSREKKERFSLILESASTNQTSMYLCASSTPGVSGNTIYFGEGSWLTVV.

This rearrangement joins TRBV6-1 to TRBJ1-6; TRBD1 agrees at 7 bases. From germline, CDR1 is MNHNS and CDR2 SASEGT. The trim removed 3 bases at V and 0 bases at J, leaving 8 bases unmatched. The CDR3 runs to 18 residues. The DNA of the CDR3 is TGTGCCAGCAGTGACACAACAGGGGCCGGCTCCTATAATTCACCCCTCCACTTT. It encodes CASSDTTGAGSYNSPLHF.

The V and J genes are TRBV27 and TRBJ1-6; the match to TRBD1 covers 7 bases. Germline values: CDR1 MNHEY, CDR2 SMNVEV (reference sequence). J gave up 6 bases and V 5 bases, and 16 bases lay outside the gene matches. This CDR3 spans 18 amino acids. The CDR3 region has the DNA TGTGCCAGCAGTAACCCAAAAGACAGGGTACTATCTAATTCACCCCTCCACTTT. This codes for CASSNPKDRVLSNSPLHF.

This clone was found once. CDR3 residues: CATGTGGLGTDTQYF. The CDR3, as DNA: TGTGCCACCGGGACAGGGGGCTTGGGCACAGATACGCAGTATTTT. The chain is built from TRBV24-1 and TRBJ2-3; TRBD1 matches 12 bases. J gave up 1 base and V 9 bases, and 4 bases lay outside the gene matches. From germline, CDR1 is KGHDR and CDR2 SFDVKD. The CDR3 is made up of 15 amino acids.

The gene calls are TRBV6-6 and TRBJ1-5; D is perhaps TRBD1 (6 bases). Germline loops: CDR1 MNHNY, CDR2 SVGAGI (reference sequence). The CDR3 extends over 13 amino acids. Trimming pared 5 bases from V and 6 bases from J, leaving 11 bases between. CDR3 amino acids: CASSPQGRQPQHF. The CDR3 DNA reads as TGTGCCAGCAGTCCACAGGGCCGTCAGCCCCAGCATTTT.

The chain joins TRBV2 to TRBJ2-7; TRBD1 is a possible D gene (6 bases). Per the germline V gene, CDR1 is SNHLY and CDR2 is FYNNEI. V dropped 7 bases and J dropped 0 bases, with 10 bases sitting between them. The CDR3 consists of 13 residues. The CDR3 sequence is CASTTGSSYEQYF. CDR3 bases: TGTGCCAGCACCACAGGGAGCTCCTACGAGCAGTACTTC.

The chain joins TRBV25-1 to TRBJ1-4, with TRBD1 matching over 10 bases. V shed 4 bases and J 6 bases; nucleotides not matched to a gene: 8. This CDR3 region has 16 residues. Germline V gene sequence: CDR1 MGHDK, CDR2 SYGVNS. CDR3 nucleotide sequence: TGTGCCAGCAGTGCCCCGCCCGGGACAGGGGATGAAAAACTGTTTTTT. Translating it yields CASSAPPGTGDEKLFF. The full variable domain, its missing parts supplied by reference TRBV25-1 and TRBJ1-4, is EADIYQTPRYLVIGTGKKITLECSQTMGHDKMYWYQQDPGMELHLIHYSYGVNSTEKGDLSSESTVSRIRTEHFPLTLESARPSHTSQYLCASSAPPGTGDEKLFFGSGTQLSVL.

As to this clone: The CDR3 carries no conserved terminal phenylalanine or tryptophan, so it likely arises from a read error. The DNA is omitted, as the CDR3 cannot be located on it reliably, and the CDR3 follows TCRdb's listing. The chain joins TRBV28 to TRBJ1-1; TRBD1, the table's D call, was not compared with the DNA. The CDR3 is 11 amino acids long, termini counted. Germline V gives CDR1 MDHEN, CDR2 SYDVKM. This chain's CDR3 is CASSPLGAPQS.

This clone has only one observation. V is TRBV2 and J is TRBJ1-6; D is undetermined. The CDR3 is 14 residues long. Germline assignment: CDR1 SNHLY and CDR2 FYNNEI. CDR3 amino acids: CATTFSPDNSPLHF. The CDR3 DNA reads TGTGCTACCACATTCTCCCCCGATAATTCACCCCTCCACTTT.